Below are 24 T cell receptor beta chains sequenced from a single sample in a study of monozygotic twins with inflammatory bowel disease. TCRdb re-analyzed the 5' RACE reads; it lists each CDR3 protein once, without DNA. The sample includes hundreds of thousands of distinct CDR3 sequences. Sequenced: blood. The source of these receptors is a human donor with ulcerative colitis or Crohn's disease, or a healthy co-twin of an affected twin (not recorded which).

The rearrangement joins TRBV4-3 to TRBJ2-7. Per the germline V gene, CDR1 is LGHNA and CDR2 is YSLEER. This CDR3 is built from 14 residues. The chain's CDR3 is CASSQDQGFYEQYF.

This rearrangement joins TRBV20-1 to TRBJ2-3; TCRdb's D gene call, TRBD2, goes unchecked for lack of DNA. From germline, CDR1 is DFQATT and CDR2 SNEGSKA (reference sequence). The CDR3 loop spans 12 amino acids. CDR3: CSEQREIDTQYF.

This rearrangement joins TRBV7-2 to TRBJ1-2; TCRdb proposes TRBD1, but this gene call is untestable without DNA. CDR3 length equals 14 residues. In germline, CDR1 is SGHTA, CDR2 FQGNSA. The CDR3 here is CASSSGQFRSGYTF.

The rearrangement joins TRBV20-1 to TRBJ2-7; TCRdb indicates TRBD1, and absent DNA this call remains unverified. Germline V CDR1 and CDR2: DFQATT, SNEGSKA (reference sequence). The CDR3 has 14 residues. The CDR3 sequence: CSAKTGYGSYEQYF.

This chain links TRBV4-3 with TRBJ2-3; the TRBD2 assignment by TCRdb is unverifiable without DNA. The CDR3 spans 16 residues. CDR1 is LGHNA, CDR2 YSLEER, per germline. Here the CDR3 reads CASSQTTGGSVDTQYF.

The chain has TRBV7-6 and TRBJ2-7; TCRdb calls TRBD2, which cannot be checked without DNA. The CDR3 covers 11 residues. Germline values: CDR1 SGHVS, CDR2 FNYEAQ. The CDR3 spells CASSQAGEQYF. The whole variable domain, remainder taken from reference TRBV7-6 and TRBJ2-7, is GAGVSQSPRYKVTKRGQDVALRCDPISGHVSLYWYRQALGQGPEFLTYFNYEAQQDKSGLPNDRFSAERPEGSISTLTIQRTEQRDSAMYRCASSQAGEQYFGPGTRLTVT.

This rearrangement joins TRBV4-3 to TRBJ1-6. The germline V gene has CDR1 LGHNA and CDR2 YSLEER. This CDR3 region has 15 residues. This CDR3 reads CASSQESGGGTPLHF.

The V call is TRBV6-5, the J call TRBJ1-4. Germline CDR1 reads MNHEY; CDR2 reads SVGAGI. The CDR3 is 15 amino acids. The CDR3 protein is CASSYSRWANEKLFF.

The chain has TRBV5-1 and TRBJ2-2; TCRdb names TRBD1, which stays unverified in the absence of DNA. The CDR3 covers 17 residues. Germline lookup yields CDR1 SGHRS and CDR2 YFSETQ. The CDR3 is CASSLGSNRRYTGELFF.

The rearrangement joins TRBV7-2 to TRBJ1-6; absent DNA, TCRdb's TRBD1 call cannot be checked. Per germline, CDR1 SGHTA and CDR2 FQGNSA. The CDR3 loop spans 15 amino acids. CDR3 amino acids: CASSLVPGYNSPLHF.

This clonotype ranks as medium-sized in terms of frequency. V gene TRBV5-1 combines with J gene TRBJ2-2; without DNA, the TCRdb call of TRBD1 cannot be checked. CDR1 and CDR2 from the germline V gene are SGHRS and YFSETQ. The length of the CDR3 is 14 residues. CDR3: CASSSQGHTGELFF.

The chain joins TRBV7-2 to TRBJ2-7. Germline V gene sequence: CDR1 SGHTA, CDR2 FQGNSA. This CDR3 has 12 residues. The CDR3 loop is CASTLDSYEQYF.

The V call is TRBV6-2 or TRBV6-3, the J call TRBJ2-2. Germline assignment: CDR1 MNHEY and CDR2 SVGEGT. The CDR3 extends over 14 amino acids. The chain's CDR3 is CASTYSGVTGELFF.

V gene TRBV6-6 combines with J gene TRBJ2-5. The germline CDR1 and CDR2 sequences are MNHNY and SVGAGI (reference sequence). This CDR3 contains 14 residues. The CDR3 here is CASSYRGMRETQYF.

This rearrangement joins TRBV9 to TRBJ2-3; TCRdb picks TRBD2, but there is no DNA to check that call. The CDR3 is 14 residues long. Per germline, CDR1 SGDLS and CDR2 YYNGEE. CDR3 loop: CASTVRVDTDTQYF.

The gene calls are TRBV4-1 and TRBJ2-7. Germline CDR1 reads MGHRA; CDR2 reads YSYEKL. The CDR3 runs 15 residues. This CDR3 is CASSPRNGYSYEQYF.

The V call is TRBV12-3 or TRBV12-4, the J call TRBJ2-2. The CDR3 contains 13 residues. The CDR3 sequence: CASRLTNTGELFF.

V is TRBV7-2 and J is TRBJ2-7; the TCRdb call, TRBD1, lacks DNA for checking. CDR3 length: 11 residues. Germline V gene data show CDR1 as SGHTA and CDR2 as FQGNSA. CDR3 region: CARKQGDEQYF.

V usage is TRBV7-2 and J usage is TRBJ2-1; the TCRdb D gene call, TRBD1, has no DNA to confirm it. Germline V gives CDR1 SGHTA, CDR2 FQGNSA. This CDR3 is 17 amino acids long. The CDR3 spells CASSKAGTTASYNEQFF.

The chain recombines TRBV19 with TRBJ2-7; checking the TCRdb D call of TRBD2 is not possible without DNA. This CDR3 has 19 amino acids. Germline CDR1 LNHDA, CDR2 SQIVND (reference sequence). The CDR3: CASSLAGTSGRAHSYEQYF.

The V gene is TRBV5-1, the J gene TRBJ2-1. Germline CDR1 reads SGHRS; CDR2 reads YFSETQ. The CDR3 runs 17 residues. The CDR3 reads CASSLAFGGSSYNEQFF.

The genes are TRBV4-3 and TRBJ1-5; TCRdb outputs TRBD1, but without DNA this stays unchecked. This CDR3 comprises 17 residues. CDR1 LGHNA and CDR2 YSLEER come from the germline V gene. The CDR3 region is CASSQEFRRGQGQPQHF.

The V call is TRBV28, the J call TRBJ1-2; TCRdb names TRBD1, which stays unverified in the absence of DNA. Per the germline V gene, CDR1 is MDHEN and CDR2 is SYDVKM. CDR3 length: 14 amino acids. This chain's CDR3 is CASRGTGANYGYTF.

The CDR3 loop is CASSLGLAGANEQFF. This chain joins TRBV5-6 and TRBJ2-1; the TCRdb D gene call, TRBD2, has no DNA to confirm it. The CDR3 covers 15 residues. In germline, CDR1 is SGHDT, CDR2 YYEEEE.